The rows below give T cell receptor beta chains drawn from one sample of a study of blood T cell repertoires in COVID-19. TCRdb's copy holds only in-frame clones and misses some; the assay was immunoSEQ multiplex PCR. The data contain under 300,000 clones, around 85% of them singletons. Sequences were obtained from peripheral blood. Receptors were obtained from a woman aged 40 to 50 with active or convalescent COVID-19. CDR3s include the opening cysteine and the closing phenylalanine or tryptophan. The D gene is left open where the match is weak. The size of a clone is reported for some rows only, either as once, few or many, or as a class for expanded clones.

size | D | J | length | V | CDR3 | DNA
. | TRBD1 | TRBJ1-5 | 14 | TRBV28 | CASRRQGNNQPQHF | TGTGCCAGCAGACGACAGGGAAACAATCAGCCCCAGCATTTT
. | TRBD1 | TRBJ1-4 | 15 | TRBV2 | CASRAGGAANEKLFF | TGTGCCAGCAGAGCAGGGGGCGCGGCTAATGAAAAACTGTTTTTT
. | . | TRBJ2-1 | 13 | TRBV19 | CASSGRGGYEQFF | TGTGCCAGTAGTGGGAGGGGGGGCTATGAGCAGTTCTTC
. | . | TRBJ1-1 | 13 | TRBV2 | CASSAGEVTEAFF | TGTGCCAGCAGTGCGGGGGAAGTCACTGAAGCTTTCTTT
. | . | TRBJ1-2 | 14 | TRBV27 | CASSLSRRNYGYTF | TGTGCCAGCAGTTTATCGCGGAGGAACTATGGCTACACCTTC
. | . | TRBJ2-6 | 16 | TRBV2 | CASKQGWLSGANVLTF | TGTGCCAGCAAACAGGGTTGGCTCTCTGGGGCCAACGTCCTGACTTTC
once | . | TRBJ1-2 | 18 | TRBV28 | CATEPLQGLFTGFASYTF | TGTGCCACCGAACCGCTACAGGGTCTGTTTACGGGATTCGCCTCTTACACCTTC
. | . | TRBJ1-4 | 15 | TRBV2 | CASSEPGWTNEKLFF | TGTGCCAGCAGTGAACCGGGGTGGACTAATGAAAAACTGTTTTTT
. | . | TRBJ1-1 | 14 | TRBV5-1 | CASSLAVMNTEAFF | TGCGCCAGCAGCTTGGCGGTTATGAACACTGAAGCTTTCTTT
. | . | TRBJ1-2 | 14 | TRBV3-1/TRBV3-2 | CASSQDTQGRGYTF | TGTGCCAGCAGCCAAGATACACAGGGAAGGGGCTACACCTTC
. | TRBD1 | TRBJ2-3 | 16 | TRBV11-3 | CASSPSGTGVRDTQYF | TGTGCCAGCAGCCCCTCCGGGACAGGGGTTAGAGATACGCAGTATTTT
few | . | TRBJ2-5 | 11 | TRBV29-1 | CSVAIGSPQYF | TGCAGCGTTGCTATTGGTAGTCCCCAGTACTTC
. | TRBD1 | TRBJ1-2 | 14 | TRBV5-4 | CASSSPTGDYGYTF | TGTGCCAGCAGCTCTCCGACAGGGGACTATGGCTACACCTTC
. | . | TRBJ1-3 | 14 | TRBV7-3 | CASSLQGAGNTIYF | TGTGCCAGCAGCTTACAGGGTGCTGGAAACACCATATATTTT
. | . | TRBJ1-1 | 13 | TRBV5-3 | CARSSRENTEAFF | TGTGCCAGAAGCTCCCGGGAGAACACTGAAGCTTTCTTT
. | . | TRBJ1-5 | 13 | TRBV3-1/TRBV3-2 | CASSQGGFQPQHF | TGTGCCAGCAGCCAGGGAGGGTTTCAGCCCCAGCATTTT
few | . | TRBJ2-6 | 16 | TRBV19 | CASSVDDSSGANVLTF | TGTGCCAGTAGTGTTGACGACAGTTCTGGGGCCAACGTCCTGACTTTC
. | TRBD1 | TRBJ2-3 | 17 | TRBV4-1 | CASSQTGTGIGSDTQYF | TGCGCCAGCAGCCAGACCGGGACAGGGATTGGGTCAGATACGCAGTATTTT
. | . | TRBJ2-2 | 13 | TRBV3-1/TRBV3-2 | CASSPASTGELFF | TGTGCCAGCAGCCCTGCTAGCACCGGGGAGCTGTTTTTT
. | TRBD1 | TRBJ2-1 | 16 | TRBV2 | CASSLPSGTGRHEQFF | TGTGCCAGCAGCTTACCGTCCGGGACAGGGCGGCATGAGCAGTTCTTC
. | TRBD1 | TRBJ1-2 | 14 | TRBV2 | CASSVQGVVNGYTF | TGTGCCAGCAGTGTACAGGGGGTAGTGAATGGCTACACCTTC
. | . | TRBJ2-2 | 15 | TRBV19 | CASSIARGHTGELFF | TGTGCCAGTAGTATAGCCAGGGGTCACACCGGGGAGCTGTTTTTT
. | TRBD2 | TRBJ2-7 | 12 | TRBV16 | CASSRGGYEQYF | TGTGCCAGCAGTCGGGGGGGCTACGAGCAGTACTTC
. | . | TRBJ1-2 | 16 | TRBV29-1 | CSVEGVRSGEAYGYTF | TGCAGCGTTGAAGGAGTTAGGTCAGGGGAAGCTTATGGCTACACCTTC
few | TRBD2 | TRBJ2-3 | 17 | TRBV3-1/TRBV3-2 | CASSPTLTSGGTDTQYF | TGTGCCAGCAGCCCAACCCTGACTAGCGGGGGCACAGATACGCAGTATTTT
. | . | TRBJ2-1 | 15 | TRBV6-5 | CASSHSTSSYNEQFF | TGTGCCAGCAGTCACTCTACAAGCTCCTACAATGAGCAGTTCTTC
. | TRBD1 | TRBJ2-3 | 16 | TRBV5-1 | CASSWVGTGSTDTQYF | TGCGCCAGCAGCTGGGTCGGGACAGGGAGCACAGATACGCAGTATTTT
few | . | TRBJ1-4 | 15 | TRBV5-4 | CASSLRGGINEKLFF | TGTGCCAGCAGCTTGAGGGGAGGTATTAATGAAAAACTGTTTTTT